This T cell receptor (beta chain) was identified in a study of T cell responses to AZD1222 COVID-19 vaccine. Whole-study findings and limits: With two AZD1222 doses given, Spike-specific TCR breadth and depth both rose. Researchers report vaccine-associated CD4 TCRs spanning spike, with dominance at 160-218 and 743-854. Baseline seropositivity occurred in only a handful of AZD1222 recipients.

Per the germline V gene, CDR1 is SGHTA and CDR2 is FQGTGA. V dropped 5 bases and J dropped 4 bases, with 17 bases sitting between them. The CDR3 runs to 15 residues. Note on this clone: Its antigen remains unidentified.

The protocol was immunoSEQ multiplex PCR, while the TCRdb copy is restricted to in-frame clones and leaves out a portion. The profile shows about 130,000 clones, 88% of them singletons. The sample here was peripheral blood, taken on day 0 of MenACWY control vaccination. V gene TRBV7-3 combines with J gene TRBJ1-2; no definite D call. The TCR sequence derives from an adult in good health. This CDR3 is CASSPGSFATYGYTF. In DNA form, the CDR3 reads TGTGCCAGCAGCCCCGGGTCTTTCGCGACCTATGGCTACACCTTC. Variable domain in full (rest from reference TRBV7-3 and TRBJ1-2): GAGVSQTPSNKVTEKGKYVELRCDPISGHTALYWYRQSLGQGPEFLIYFQGTGAADDSGLPNDRFFAVRPEGSVSTLKIQRTERGDSAVYLCASSPGSFATYGYTFGSGTRLTVV.